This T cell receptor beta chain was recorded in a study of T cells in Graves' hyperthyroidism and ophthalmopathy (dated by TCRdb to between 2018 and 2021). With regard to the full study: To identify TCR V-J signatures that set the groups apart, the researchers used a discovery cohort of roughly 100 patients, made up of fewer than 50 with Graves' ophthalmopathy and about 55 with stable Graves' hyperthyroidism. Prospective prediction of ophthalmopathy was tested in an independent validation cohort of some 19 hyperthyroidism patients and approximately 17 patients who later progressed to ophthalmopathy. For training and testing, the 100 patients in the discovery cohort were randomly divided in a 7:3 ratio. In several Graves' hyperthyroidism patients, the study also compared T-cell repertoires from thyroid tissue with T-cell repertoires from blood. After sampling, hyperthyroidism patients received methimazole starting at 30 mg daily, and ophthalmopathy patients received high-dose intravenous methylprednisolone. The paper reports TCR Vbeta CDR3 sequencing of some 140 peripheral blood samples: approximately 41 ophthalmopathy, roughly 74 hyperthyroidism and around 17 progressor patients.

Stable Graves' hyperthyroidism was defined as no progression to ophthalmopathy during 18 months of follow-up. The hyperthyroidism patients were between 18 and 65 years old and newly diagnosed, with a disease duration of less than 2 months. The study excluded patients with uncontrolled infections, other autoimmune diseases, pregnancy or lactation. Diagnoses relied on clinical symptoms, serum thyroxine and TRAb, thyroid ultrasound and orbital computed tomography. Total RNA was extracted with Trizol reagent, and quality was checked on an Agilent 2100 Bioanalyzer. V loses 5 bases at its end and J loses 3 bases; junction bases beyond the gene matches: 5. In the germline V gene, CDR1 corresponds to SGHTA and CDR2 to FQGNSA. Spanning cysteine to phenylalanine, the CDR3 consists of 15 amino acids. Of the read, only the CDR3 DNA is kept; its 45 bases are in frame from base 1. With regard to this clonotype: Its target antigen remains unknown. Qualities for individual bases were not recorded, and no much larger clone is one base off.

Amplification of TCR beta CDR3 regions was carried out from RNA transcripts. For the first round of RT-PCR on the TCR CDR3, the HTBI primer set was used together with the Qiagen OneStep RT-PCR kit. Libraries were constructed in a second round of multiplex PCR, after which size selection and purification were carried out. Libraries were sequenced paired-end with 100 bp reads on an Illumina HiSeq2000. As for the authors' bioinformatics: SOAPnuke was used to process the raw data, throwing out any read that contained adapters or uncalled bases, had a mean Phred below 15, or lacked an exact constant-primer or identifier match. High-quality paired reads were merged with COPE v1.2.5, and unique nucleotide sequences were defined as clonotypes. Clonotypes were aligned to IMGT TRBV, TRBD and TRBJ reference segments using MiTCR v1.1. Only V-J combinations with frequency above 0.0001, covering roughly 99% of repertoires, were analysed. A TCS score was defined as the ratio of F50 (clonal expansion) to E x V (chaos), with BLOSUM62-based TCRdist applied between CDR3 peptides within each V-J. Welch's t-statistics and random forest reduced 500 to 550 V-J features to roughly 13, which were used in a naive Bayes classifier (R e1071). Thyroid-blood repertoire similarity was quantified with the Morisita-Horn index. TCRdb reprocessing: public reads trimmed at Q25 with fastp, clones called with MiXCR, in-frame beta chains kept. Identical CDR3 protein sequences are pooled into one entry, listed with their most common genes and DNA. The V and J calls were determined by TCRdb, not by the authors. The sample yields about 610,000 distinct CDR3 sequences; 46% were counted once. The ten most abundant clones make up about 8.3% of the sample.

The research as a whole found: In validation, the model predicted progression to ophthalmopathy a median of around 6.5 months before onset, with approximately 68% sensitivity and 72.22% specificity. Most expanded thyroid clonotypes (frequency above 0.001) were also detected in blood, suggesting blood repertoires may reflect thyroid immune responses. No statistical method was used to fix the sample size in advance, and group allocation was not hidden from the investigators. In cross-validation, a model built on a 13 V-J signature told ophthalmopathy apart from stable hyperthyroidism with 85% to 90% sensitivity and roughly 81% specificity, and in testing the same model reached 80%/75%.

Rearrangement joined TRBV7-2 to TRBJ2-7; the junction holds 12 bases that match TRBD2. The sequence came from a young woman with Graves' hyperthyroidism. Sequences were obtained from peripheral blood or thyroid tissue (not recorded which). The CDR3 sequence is CASSHTGLAGYEQYF. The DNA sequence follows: TGTGCCAGCAGCCACACGGGACTAGCGGGCTACGAGCAGTACTTC.